Given below is one TCR beta chain in context. Its antigen is unknown. TCRdb keeps only in-frame clones here, not all; method: immunoSEQ multiplex PCR. This sample carries tens of thousands of clones, around 88% of them seen once, and the ten largest clones take roughly an eighth. The entry originates in a study of STAT3 mutations in large granular lymphocyte leukemia. Study results and caveats: After therapy, about 35% of the 18 patients switched clonotypes, all new clones STAT3 wild type. Every T-LGLL patient had at least one immunodominant TCRbeta clonotype. Variable sampling intervals and differing treatment regimens complicated linking therapy response to TCR clonal burden changes.

V was clipped by 5 bases and J by 0 bases, with 3 bases between them. This CDR3 contains 12 residues. CDR1 is SGHTA, CDR2 FQGNSA, per germline. The sequenced material came from peripheral blood mononuclear cells. The chain combines TRBV7-2 with TRBJ2-3; D is uncertain. The clonotype was recovered from a man aged 55-75 years with T-cell large granular lymphocyte leukemia. Some clones in this sample may be carry-over from other donors' samples. Here the CDR3 reads CASSLSTDTQYF. DNA for the CDR3: TGTGCCAGCAGCCTGAGCACAGATACGCAGTATTTT.